The 25 T cell receptor beta chains listed next were all sequenced from one sample in a study of blood T cell repertoires in COVID-19 (dated by TCRdb to 2020 to 2021). Libraries came from the immunoSEQ multiplex PCR assay. TCRdb took this table from immuneACCESS and kept in-frame rearrangements with V and J called. Such tables lack part of the clones; where checked against another copy, unresolved V genes explain under half of the gap, and the rest is unexplained. The sample contains about 170,000 clones, roughly 80% of them found a single time. The ten largest account for around 9.9% of the sample. The material sequenced was peripheral blood. All receptors derive from a man between 65 and 79 years old with active or convalescent COVID-19.

The chain joins TRBV11-2 to TRBJ2-1, with 9 bases matching TRBD1. In germline, CDR1 is SGHAT, CDR2 FQNNGV. This CDR3 has 15 residues. Trimming took 4 bases from V and 8 from J; bases not matched to a gene: 9. CDR3 sequence: CASSSSPDRGYEQFF. The CDR3 DNA sequence: TGTGCCAGCAGCTCCTCCCCTGACAGGGGGTATGAGCAGTTCTTC.

Concerning this clone: The junction departs from the called germline gene at one end, perhaps through a read error. The V and J genes are TRBV5-5 and TRBJ2-7; the D gene is possibly TRBD2 (7 bases). This CDR3 contains 13 residues. CDR1 and CDR2 (germline): SGHKS, YYEKEE (reference sequence). CDR3 amino acids: CASSLEGGTRDDF. The CDR3 DNA reads TGTGCCAGCAGCTTGGAGGGGGGGACCCGGGATGACTTC.

This clone was counted between two and nine times. The chain couples TRBV11-3 to TRBJ2-2; unclear D gene. Germline V gene lookup returns CDR1 SGHNT and CDR2 YENEEA. The CDR3 spans 14 residues. V lost 5 bases and J 4 bases, leaving 11 bases between the germline ends. CDR3 coding DNA: TGTGCCAGCAGCCCATTAAGGAGCACCGGGGAGCTGTTTTTT. Its protein is CASSPLRSTGELFF.

The J gene is TRBJ1-5, the V gene TRBV28, with unresolved D. Germline CDR1 MDHEN, CDR2 SYDVKM. Trimming pared 5 bases from V and 2 bases from J, leaving 13 bases between. The CDR3 runs 15 residues. This chain's CDR3 is CASSTSGSGNQPQHF. For the CDR3, the DNA is TGTGCCAGCAGTACCTCGGGGTCGGGCAATCAGCCCCAGCATTTT.

The chain employs TRBV9 and TRBJ2-1; 9 nucleotides agree with TRBD2. V lost 4 bases and J lost 3; bases outside the gene matches: 2. Germline V CDR1 and CDR2: SGDLS, YYNGEE. This CDR3 has 14 amino acids. The CDR3 loop reads CASSSSGNYNEQFF. CDR3 DNA: TGTGCCAGCAGCTCTAGCGGGAACTACAATGAGCAGTTCTTC.

V gene TRBV7-7 combines with J gene TRBJ1-1; no firm D call. Trimming pared 3 bases from V and 1 base from J, leaving 6 bases between. Germline V gene lookup returns CDR1 SSHAT and CDR2 FNYEAQ (reference sequence). CDR3 length: 13 residues. CDR3 in amino acids: CASSLAANTEAFF. DNA for the CDR3: TGTGCCAGCAGCTTGGCCGCGAACACTGAAGCTTTCTTT.

This chain's CDR3 is CATSDLFGNWFF. The CDR3 DNA follows: TGTGCCACCAGTGATTTGTTCGGGAACTGGTTCTTC. The chain employs TRBV24-1 and TRBJ2-1, with D tentatively TRBD2 (5 bases). The CDR3 extends over 12 amino acids. CDR1 and CDR2 (germline): KGHDR, SFDVKD. V was clipped by 0 bases and J by 15 bases, with 11 bases between them.

The chain employs TRBV20-1 and TRBJ2-3; D remains unclear. The CDR3 consists of 11 residues. Germline values: CDR1 DFQATT, CDR2 SNEGSKA (reference sequence). Deletions cut 1 base from V and 9 bases from J, with 8 bases between. CDR3 DNA: TGCAGTGCTAGAGTATATAGAACGCAGTATTTT. This sequence encodes CSARVYRTQYF.

J is TRBJ2-3 and V is TRBV7-9, with D hard to call. The length of the CDR3 is 14 residues. Germline V gene lookup returns CDR1 SEHNR and CDR2 FQNEAQ (reference sequence). V gave up 7 bases and J gave up 0 bases, with 11 bases separating them. CDR3: CASTTIGSTDTQYF. CDR3 DNA sequence: TGTGCCAGCACCACTATTGGTAGCACAGATACGCAGTATTTT. Combining the CDR3 with reference TRBV7-9 and TRBJ2-3 gives the whole variable domain DTGVSQNPRHKITKRGQNVTFRCDPISEHNRLYWYRQTLGQGPEFLTYFQNEAQLEKSRLLSDRFSAERPKGSFSTLEIQRTEQGDSAMYLCASTTIGSTDTQYFGPGTRLTVL.

The chain joins TRBV28 to TRBJ2-1; 13 bases agree with TRBD2. Germline lookup yields CDR1 MDHEN and CDR2 SYDVKM. The CDR3 sequence is 14 residues long. Germline trimming cut 6 bases from V and 9 bases from J; bases unmatched to any gene: 5. This CDR3 is CASRPTSGRVEQFF. The CDR3 DNA follows: TGTGCCAGCAGACCTACTAGCGGGAGGGTTGAGCAGTTCTTC.

The chain is built from TRBV5-1 and TRBJ1-2; tentatively, D is TRBD1 (6 bases). This CDR3 has 14 residues. The germline CDR1 and CDR2 sequences are SGHRS and YFSETQ. Trimming pared 0 bases from V and 3 bases from J, leaving 9 bases between. CDR3 loop: CASSLGRTDYGYTF. The CDR3 DNA is TGCGCCAGCAGCTTGGGACGGACAGACTATGGCTACACCTTC.

The rearrangement links TRBV5-5 to TRBJ2-7, with 11 bases aligning to TRBD2. The CDR3 length is 17 residues. Germline CDR1 reads SGHKS; CDR2 reads YYEKEE (reference sequence). After removal of 2 bases from V and 0 bases from J, the junction contained 7 bases not matched to a gene. DNA for the CDR3: TGTGCCAGCAGCTTCGGACTAGCGGGCCTTCGCTCCTACGAGCAGTACTTC. It translates to CASSFGLAGLRSYEQYF.

The chain combines TRBV28 with TRBJ1-3, with TRBD1 matching over 7 bases. With 7 bases clipped from V and 3 bases from J, the junction kept 6 bases outside the gene matches. Germline V gene lookup returns CDR1 MDHEN and CDR2 SYDVKM. The CDR3 runs to 14 residues. Here the CDR3 DNA reads TGTGCCAGCAAAATACAGGGGAGTGGAAACACCATATATTTT. This gives the protein CASKIQGSGNTIYF.

The gene calls are TRBV6-5 and TRBJ2-7; 9 bases fit TRBD1. The ends lost 0 bases at V and 2 bases at J; junction bases unmatched: 2. The CDR3 is 15 residues long. Germline V lookup: CDR1 MNHEY, CDR2 SVGAGI. CDR3 nucleotides: TGTGCCAGCAGTTACTCGGGACAGGGCCCCTACGAGCAGTACTTC. It specifies CASSYSGQGPYEQYF.

The chain recombines TRBV7-2 with TRBJ2-7; 10 bases are shared with TRBD2. With V trimmed by 3 bases and J by 6 bases, 14 bases remained unmatched. Germline V gives CDR1 SGHTA, CDR2 FQGNSA. The CDR3 consists of 17 residues. The CDR3 nucleotides read TGTGCCAGCAGCTTCTTACCCACCTCTAGCGGGGGCTCCGAGCAGTACTTC. This sequence encodes CASSFLPTSSGGSEQYF.

V usage is TRBV6-1 and J usage is TRBJ2-7; 8 positions agree with TRBD1. J gave up 3 bases and V 2 bases, and 15 bases lay outside the gene matches. Per the germline V gene, CDR1 is MNHNS and CDR2 is SASEGT. The CDR3 length is 18 residues. CDR3 in DNA: TGTGCCAGCAGTGAACGGGTAACATCCGGGACAGGATTCTACGAGCAGTACTTC. Its translation is CASSERVTSGTGFYEQYF.

The chain is built from TRBV5-4 and TRBJ2-3, with 11 bases identical to TRBD2. The V gene end was trimmed by 4 bases and the J gene end by 0 bases; junction bases not matched to a gene: 10. Germline CDR1 is SGHNT and CDR2 is YYREEE (reference sequence). The CDR3 totals 18 residues. In nucleotides, the CDR3 is TGTGCCAGCAGCCCCGGGCTAGCGGGAGGAGGGAGCACAGATACGCAGTATTTT. Residues: CASSPGLAGGGSTDTQYF.

The genes are TRBV30 and TRBJ2-2, with 10 positions matching TRBD1. CDR3 length: 14 amino acids. V shed 8 bases, J shed 7 bases, and the junction held 10 bases outside the gene matches. Germline CDR1 GTSNPN, CDR2 SVGIG (reference sequence). As DNA, the CDR3 is TGTGCCGGCGGGACAGGGGCCTTGGGCGGGGAGCTGTTTTTT. Its translation is CAGGTGALGGELFF.

This chain connects TRBV4-3 to TRBJ1-5; maybe TRBD1 (5 bases). V was trimmed by 0 bases and J by 7 bases, leaving 16 bases between them. Germline values: CDR1 LGHNA, CDR2 YSLEER. The CDR3 is 16 residues long. The CDR3 sequence is CASSQDLGGGAQPQHF. Written as DNA, the CDR3 is TGCGCCAGCAGCCAAGATCTTGGTGGTGGGGCCCAGCCCCAGCATTTT.

The chain employs TRBV2 and TRBJ2-2; D possibly corresponds to TRBD2 (6 bases). CDR1 is SNHLY, CDR2 FYNNEI, per germline. The CDR3 runs to 13 residues. V was trimmed by 7 bases and J by 6 bases, leaving 12 bases between them. In DNA form, the CDR3 reads TGTGCCAGCACTGAGCCGGGGGCCGGGGAGCTGTTTTTT. Its protein product is CASTEPGAGELFF.

This clone was picked up one time. J is TRBJ2-5 and V is TRBV11-2; 7 nucleotides align to TRBD2. J was trimmed by 4 bases and V by 0 bases; bases with no gene match: 5. The CDR3 extends over 15 amino acids. Germline CDR1 and CDR2: SGHAT and FQNNGV. CDR3 coding DNA: TGTGCCAGCAGCTTAGAGCGGGGGAGCGGAGAGACCCAGTACTTC. Protein sequence: CASSLERGSGETQYF. The full variable domain, in which reference TRBV11-2 and TRBJ2-5 provide the parts outside the CDR3, is EAGVAQSPRYKIIEKRQSVAFWCNPISGHATLYWYQQILGQGPKLLIQFQNNGVVDDSQLPKDRFSAERLKGVDSTLKIQPAKLEDSAVYLCASSLERGSGETQYFGPGTRLLVL.

The V and J genes are TRBV5-4 and TRBJ1-3, with unresolved D. The CDR3 has 16 amino acids. CDR1 and CDR2 (germline): SGHNT, YYREEE (reference sequence). V was shortened by 7 bases and J by 0 bases, with 17 bases between the two germline ends. CDR3 amino acids: CASSQEGSFSGNTIYF. The CDR3, as DNA: TGTGCCAGCTCCCAAGAGGGCAGCTTCTCTGGAAACACCATATATTTT.

The V gene is TRBV27, the J gene TRBJ2-2, with TRBD1 matching over 8 bases. Trimming cost V 0 bases and J 2 bases; bases outside gene matches: 11. Per germline, CDR1 MNHEY and CDR2 SMNVEV (reference sequence). The length of the CDR3 is 19 residues. The CDR3 sequence is CASSLSQGAADFNTGELFF. For the CDR3, the DNA is TGTGCCAGCAGTTTATCGCAGGGGGCAGCAGATTTCAACACCGGGGAGCTGTTTTTT.

J is TRBJ2-1 and V is TRBV9, with 12 bases fitting TRBD1. Trimming took 3 bases from V and 10 from J; bases not matched to a gene: 5. This CDR3 contains 14 residues. Germline V gives CDR1 SGDLS, CDR2 YYNGEE. CDR3 sequence reads: CASSGDRGRGEQFF. In DNA form, the CDR3 reads TGTGCCAGCAGCGGGGACAGGGGGCGGGGAGAGCAGTTCTTC.

The chain combines TRBV6-5 with TRBJ1-3; the match to TRBD1 covers 8 bases. The V gene end was trimmed by 2 bases and the J gene end by 3 bases; junction bases not matched to a gene: 6. Germline CDR1 MNHEY, CDR2 SVGAGI. The CDR3 has 16 amino acids. The CDR3 is CASSYLPTGDGNTIYF. The CDR3 nucleotides are TGTGCCAGCAGTTACCTCCCGACAGGGGATGGAAACACCATATATTTT.